One sample yielded the 5 T cell receptor beta chains listed below, sequenced in a study of Graves' ophthalmopathy and Graves' hyperthyroidism. The TCR beta CDR3 regions underwent amplification from RNA transcripts. HTBI primers primed a first-round RT-PCR, and a second-round multiplex PCR followed. Using its own MiXCR run on the multiplex PCR reads, TCRdb lists one record per CDR3 protein. The top ten hold roughly 1.5% of the sample, which has about 400,000 distinct CDR3 sequences, approximately 16% seen once. The sequencing input was peripheral blood. These TCRs come from a woman younger than 30 with Graves' ophthalmopathy.

V is TRBV4-2 and J is TRBJ2-5; TRBD2 matches 7 bases. J was trimmed by 5 bases and V by 4 bases; bases with no gene match: 7. Germline CDR1 is LGHNA and CDR2 is YNFKEQ. This CDR3 contains 14 residues. The CDR3 DNA reads TGTGCCAGCAGCCGAACAGGACTAGGGGAGACCCAGTACTTC. Translation gives CASSRTGLGETQYF.

This chain joins TRBV28 and TRBJ2-3; tentative D call: TRBD2 (6 bases). The CDR3 extends over 16 amino acids. V was cut by 6 bases and J by 7 bases, with 23 bases left in between. Germline V gives CDR1 MDHEN, CDR2 SYDVKM. The CDR3 sequence is CASSPLGGDYFNTQYF. CDR3 nucleotides: TGTGCCAGCAGCCCCCTTGGAGGGGATTACTTTAATACGCAGTATTTT.

This clonotype was seen many times. The chain carries TRBV7-3 and TRBJ1-1; no definite D call. Germline V gene data show CDR1 as SGHTA and CDR2 as FQGTGA. The CDR3 totals 15 residues. Trimming removed 1 base at V and 1 base at J, with 10 bases between. In DNA, the CDR3 is TGTGCCAGCAGCTTAAATCGGGGTCCGAACACTGAAGCTTTCTTT. It yields the protein CASSLNRGPNTEAFF.

This clonotype was counted many times. CDR3: CSVISGRGRGTYEQYF. The CDR3 nucleotides are TGCAGCGTCATTAGCGGGAGGGGAAGGGGCACCTACGAGCAGTACTTC. The chain joins TRBV29-1 to TRBJ2-7; 11 bases agree with TRBD2. This CDR3 is built from 16 residues. Germline V gene data show CDR1 as SQVTM and CDR2 as ANQGSEA. V was pared by 6 bases and J by 2 bases, with 12 bases of the junction left unmatched.

This clonotype showed up many times. The rearrangement links TRBV14 to TRBJ1-6; TRBD1 matches at 7 bases. V shed 5 bases and J 7 bases; nucleotides not matched to a gene: 8. Germline lookup yields CDR1 SGHDN and CDR2 FVKESK. The CDR3 runs 15 residues. The CDR3 loop is CASSSPTGRNSPLHF. DNA of the CDR3: TGTGCCAGCAGCTCCCCGACAGGGAGAAATTCACCCCTCCACTTT. Based on the CDR3 plus reference TRBV14 and TRBJ1-6, the full variable domain is EAGVTQFPSHSVIEKGQTVTLRCDPISGHDNLYWYRRVMGKEIKFLLHFVKESKQDESGMPNNRFLAERTGGTYSTLKVQPAELEDSGVYFCASSSPTGRNSPLHFGNGTRLTVT.